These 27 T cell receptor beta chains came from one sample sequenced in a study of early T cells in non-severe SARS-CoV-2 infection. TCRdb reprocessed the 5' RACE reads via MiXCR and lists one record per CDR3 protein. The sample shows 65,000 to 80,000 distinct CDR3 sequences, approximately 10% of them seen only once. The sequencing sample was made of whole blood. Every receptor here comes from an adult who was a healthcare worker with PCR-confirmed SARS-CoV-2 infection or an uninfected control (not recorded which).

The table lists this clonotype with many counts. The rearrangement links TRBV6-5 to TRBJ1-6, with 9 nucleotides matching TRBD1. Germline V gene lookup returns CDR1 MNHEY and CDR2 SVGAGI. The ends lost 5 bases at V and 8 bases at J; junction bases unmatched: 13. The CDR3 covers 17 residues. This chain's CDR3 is CASSTDRGTEADSPLHF. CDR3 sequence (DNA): TGTGCCAGCAGTACCGACAGGGGGACCGAAGCGGATTCACCCCTCCACTTT.

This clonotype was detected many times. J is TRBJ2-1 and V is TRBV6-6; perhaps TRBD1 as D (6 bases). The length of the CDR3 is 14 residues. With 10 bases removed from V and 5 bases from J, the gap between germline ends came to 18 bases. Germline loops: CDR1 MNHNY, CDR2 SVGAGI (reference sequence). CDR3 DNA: TGTGCCACCCTGGGGGCAGGGTCCGACAATGAGCAGTTCTTC. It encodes CATLGAGSDNEQFF.

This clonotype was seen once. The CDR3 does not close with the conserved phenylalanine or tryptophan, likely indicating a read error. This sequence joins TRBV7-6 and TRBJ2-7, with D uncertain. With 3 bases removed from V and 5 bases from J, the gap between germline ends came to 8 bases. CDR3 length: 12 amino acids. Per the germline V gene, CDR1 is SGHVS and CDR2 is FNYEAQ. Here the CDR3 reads CASSFGDDEQYS. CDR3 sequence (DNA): TGTGCCAGCAGCTTCGGTGACGACGAGCAGTACTCC.

The chain's CDR3 is CARSLRRSSGVNNEQFF. The CDR3 region has the DNA TGTGCCAGAAGCTTGCGAAGGTCTAGCGGGGTTAACAATGAGCAGTTCTTC. The rearrangement links TRBV5-3 to TRBJ2-1; TRBD2 matches at 9 bases. TRBV5-3 is classed as an ORF, of uncertain function. With V trimmed by 1 base and J by 5 bases, 10 bases remained unmatched. The CDR3 loop spans 17 amino acids.

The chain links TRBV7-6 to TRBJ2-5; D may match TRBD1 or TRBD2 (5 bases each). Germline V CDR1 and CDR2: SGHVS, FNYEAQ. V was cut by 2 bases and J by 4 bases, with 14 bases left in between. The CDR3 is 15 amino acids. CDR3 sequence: CASSLWMGVGETQYF. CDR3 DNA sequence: TGTGCCAGCAGCTTATGGATGGGGGTTGGAGAGACCCAGTACTTC.

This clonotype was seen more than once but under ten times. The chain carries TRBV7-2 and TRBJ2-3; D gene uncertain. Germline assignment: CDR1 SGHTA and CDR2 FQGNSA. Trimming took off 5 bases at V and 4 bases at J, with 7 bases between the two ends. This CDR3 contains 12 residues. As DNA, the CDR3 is TGTGCCAGCAGCCCCCGTGCAGATACGCAGTATTTT. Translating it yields CASSPRADTQYF.

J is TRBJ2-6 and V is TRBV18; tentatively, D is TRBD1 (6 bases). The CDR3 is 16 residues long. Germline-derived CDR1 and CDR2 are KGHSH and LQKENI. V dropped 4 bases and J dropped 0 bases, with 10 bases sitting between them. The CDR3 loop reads CASSQGTLSGANVLTF. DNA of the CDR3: TGTGCCAGCTCACAAGGGACACTCTCTGGGGCCAACGTCCTGACTTTC.

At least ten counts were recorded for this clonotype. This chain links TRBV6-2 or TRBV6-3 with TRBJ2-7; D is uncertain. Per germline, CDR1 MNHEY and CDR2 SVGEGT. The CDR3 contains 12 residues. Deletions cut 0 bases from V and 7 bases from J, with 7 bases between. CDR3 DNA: TGTGCCAGCAGTTACTCGGAGAGGGAGCAGTACTTC. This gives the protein CASSYSEREQYF.

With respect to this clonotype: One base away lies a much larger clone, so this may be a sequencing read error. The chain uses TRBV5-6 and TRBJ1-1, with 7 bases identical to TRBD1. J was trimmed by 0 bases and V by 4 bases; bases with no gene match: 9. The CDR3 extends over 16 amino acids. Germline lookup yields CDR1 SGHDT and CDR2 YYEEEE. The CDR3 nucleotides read TGTGCCAGCAGCCCCTTCCGGGACAGCCTGAACACTGAAGCTTTCTTT. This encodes CASSPFRDSLNTEAFF.

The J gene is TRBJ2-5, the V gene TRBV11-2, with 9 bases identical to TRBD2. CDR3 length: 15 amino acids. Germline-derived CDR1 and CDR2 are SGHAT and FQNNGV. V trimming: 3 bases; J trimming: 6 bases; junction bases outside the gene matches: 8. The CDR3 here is CASSFSSGVGKTQYF. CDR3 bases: TGTGCCAGCAGCTTCTCTAGCGGGGTCGGAAAGACCCAGTACTTC.

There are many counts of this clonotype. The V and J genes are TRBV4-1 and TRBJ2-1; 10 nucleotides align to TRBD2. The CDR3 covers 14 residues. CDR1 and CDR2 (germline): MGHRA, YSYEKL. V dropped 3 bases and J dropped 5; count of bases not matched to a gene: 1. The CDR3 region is CASSHSGGNNEQFF. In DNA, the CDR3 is TGCGCCAGCAGCCATAGCGGGGGGAACAATGAGCAGTTCTTC.

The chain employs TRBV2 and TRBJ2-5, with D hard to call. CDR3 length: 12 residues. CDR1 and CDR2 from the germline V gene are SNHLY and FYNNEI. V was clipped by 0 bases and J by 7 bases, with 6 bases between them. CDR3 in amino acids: CASSEALLTQYF. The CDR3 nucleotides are TGTGCCAGCAGTGAAGCGCTTCTGACCCAGTACTTC.

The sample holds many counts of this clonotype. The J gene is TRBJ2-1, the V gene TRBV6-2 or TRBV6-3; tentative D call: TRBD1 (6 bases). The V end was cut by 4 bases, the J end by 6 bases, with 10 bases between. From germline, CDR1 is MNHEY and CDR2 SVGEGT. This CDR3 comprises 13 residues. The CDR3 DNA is TGTGCCAGCAGTTTAGCGACAGGCAATGAGCAGTTCTTC. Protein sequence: CASSLATGNEQFF.

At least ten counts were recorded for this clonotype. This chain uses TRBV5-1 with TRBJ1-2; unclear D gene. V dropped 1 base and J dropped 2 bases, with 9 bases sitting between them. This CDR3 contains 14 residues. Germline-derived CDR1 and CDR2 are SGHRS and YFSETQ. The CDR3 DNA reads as TGCGCCAGCAGCTTGCGTCCACGGAACTATGGCTACACCTTC. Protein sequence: CASSLRPRNYGYTF.

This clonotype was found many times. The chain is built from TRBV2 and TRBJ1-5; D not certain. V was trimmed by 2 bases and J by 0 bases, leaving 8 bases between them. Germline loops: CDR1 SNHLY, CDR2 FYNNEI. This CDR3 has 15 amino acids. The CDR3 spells CASSERAVSNQPQHF. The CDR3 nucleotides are TGTGCCAGCAGTGAACGGGCGGTTAGCAATCAGCCCCAGCATTTT.

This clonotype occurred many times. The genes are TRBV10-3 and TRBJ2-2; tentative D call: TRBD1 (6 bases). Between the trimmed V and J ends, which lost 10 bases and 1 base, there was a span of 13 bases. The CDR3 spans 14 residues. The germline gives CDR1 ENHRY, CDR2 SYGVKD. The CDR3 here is CASLGDMNTGELFF. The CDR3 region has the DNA TGTGCCAGCCTAGGGGACATGAACACCGGGGAGCTGTTTTTT.

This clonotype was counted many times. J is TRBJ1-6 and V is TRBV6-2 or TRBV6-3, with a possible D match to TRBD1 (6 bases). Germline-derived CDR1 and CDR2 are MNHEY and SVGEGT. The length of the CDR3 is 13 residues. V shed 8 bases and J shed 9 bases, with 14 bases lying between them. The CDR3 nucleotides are TGTGCCAGCGGGGGGGCCCTGGGTTCACCCCTCCACTTT. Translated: CASGGALGSPLHF.

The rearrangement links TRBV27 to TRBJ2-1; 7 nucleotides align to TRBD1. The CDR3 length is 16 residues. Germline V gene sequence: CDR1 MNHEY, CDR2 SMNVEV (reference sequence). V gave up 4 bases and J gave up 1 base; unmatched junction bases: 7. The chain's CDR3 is CASSSNDRVSYNEQFF. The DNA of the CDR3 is TGTGCCAGCAGTTCGAACGACAGGGTGTCCTACAATGAGCAGTTCTTC.

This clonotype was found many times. CDR3 amino acids: CASSSSSGSYEQYF. Here the CDR3 DNA reads TGTGCCAGCAGCTCTTCTAGCGGATCCTACGAGCAGTACTTC. The chain employs TRBV7-9 and TRBJ2-7; 7 nucleotides agree with TRBD2. V trimming: 4 bases; J trimming: 1 base; junction bases outside the gene matches: 4. The CDR3 length is 14 residues. Germline V gives CDR1 SEHNR, CDR2 FQNEAQ (reference sequence).

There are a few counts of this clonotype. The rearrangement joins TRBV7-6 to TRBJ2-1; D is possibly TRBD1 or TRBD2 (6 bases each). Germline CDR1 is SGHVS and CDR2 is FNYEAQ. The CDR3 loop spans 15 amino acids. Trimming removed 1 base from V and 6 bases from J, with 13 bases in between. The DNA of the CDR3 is TGTGCCAGCAGCTTAGGCGGGACACATGGCAATGAGCAGTTCTTC. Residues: CASSLGGTHGNEQFF.

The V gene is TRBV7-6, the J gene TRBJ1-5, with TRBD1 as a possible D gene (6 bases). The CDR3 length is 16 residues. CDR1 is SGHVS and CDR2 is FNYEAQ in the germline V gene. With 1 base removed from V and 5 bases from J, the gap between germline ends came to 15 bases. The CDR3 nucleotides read TGTGCCAGCAGCTTAGGTTTGGGGGCAAGGGATCAGCCCCAGCATTTT. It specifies CASSLGLGARDQPQHF.

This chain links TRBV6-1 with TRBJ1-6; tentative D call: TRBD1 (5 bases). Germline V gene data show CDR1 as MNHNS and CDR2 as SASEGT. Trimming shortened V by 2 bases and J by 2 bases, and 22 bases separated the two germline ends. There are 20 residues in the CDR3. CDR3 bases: TGTGCCAGCAGTGAAAGGCGTGTTGGGGGATCGAACACCTATAATTCACCCCTCCACTTT. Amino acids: CASSERRVGGSNTYNSPLHF.

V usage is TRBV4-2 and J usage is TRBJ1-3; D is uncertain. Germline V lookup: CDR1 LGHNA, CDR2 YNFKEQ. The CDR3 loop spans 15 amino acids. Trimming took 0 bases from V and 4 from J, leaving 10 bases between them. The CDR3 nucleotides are TGTGCCAGCAGCCAAGAGGGCACAACGGGAAACACCATATATTTT. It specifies CASSQEGTTGNTIYF.

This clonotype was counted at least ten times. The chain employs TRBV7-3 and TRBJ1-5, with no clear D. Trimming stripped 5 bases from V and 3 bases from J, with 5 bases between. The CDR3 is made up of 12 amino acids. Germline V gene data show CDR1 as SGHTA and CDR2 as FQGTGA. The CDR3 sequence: CASSPVNQPQHF. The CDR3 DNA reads TGTGCCAGCAGCCCCGTCAATCAGCCCCAGCATTTT.

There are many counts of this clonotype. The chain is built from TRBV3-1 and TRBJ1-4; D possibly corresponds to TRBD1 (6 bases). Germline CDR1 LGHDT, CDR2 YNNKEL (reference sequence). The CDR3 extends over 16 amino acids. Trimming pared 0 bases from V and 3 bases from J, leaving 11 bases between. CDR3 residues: CASSQDRGGPNEKLFF. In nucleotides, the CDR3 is TGTGCCAGCAGCCAAGATCGAGGGGGGCCTAATGAAAAACTGTTTTTT.

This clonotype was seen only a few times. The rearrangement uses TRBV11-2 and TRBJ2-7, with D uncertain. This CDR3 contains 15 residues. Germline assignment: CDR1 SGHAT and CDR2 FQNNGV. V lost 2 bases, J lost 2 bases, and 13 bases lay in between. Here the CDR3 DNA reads TGTGCCAGCAGCTTACTAACGGCTTTAACCTACGAGCAGTACTTC. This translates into CASSLLTALTYEQYF.

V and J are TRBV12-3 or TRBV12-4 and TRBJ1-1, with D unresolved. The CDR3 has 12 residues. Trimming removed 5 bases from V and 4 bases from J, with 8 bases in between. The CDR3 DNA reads TGTGCCAGCAGTCCGCCCCGCACTGAAGCTTTCTTT. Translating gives CASSPPRTEAFF.